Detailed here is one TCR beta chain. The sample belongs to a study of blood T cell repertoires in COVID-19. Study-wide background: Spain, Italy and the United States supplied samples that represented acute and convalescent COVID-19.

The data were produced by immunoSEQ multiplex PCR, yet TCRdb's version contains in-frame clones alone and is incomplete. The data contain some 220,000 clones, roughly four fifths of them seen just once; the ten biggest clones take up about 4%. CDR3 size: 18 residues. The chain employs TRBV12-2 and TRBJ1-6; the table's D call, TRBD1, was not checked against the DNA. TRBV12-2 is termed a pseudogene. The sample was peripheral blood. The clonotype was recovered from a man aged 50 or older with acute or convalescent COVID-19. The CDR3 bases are TGTGCAAGTCGCTTAGCGTTAATTTTCCGGGACAGCTACAAAAACCTCCACTTT. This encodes CASRLALIFRDSYKNLHF.